This T cell receptor beta chain comes out of a study of T cells after yellow fever vaccination. This clonotype was counted a few times. Its antigen is unknown. Production of TCR cDNA was by 5'RACE template switching, which also added a universal primer site and UMIs. TCRdb independently ran MiXCR on the 5' RACE reads; one entry per CDR3 protein. The sample has 70,000 or so distinct CDR3 sequences, about 7.3% seen once. Points from the study as a whole: Reappearing after the booster were most of the clones from primary vaccination (roughly 95% CD4, 88% CD8). Abundant clonotypes from the bulk population could contaminate FACS-sorted repertoires.

The sequence came from a man between 18 and 29 years old who received the YFV17D yellow fever vaccine. The sequencing here drew on CD8+ T cells sorted from PBMCs, taken around 10 days after the first yellow fever vaccination.

The CDR3 coding sequence is TGTGCCAGCAGCTTAGCGACATTTATCAGTCACACAGATACGCAGTATTTT. Amino acid sequence: CASSLATFISHTDTQYF. This chain joins TRBV7-2 and TRBJ2-3, with no clear D. The germline CDR1 and CDR2 sequences are SGHTA and FQGNSA. V dropped 0 bases and J dropped 2 bases, with 15 bases sitting between them. This CDR3 is built from 17 residues.